This section outlines one TCR beta chain sequence together with its context. Its antigen is not identified. The data derive from a study of cytomegalovirus exposure and HLA in healthy donors. V gave up 1 base and J gave up 5 bases, with 9 bases separating them. Germline V gene sequence: CDR1 SGHTA, CDR2 FQGNSA. This CDR3 spans 15 amino acids. Researchers ran the PCR with 60 Vbeta and 13 Jbeta primers. Assay: immunoSEQ multiplex PCR; the TCRdb copy retains only in-frame clones and omits some. This table holds around 120,000 clones, 60% to 85% found once. Findings and limits, study-wide: More clonal expansion characterized HLA-associated TCR beta chains than equally common others in a later analysis. Some V segments, including TRBV6-2 and TRBV6-3, were excluded as indistinguishable.

This clonotype originated in a female donor in good health and CMV-seropositive. The chain is built from TRBV7-2 and TRBJ1-6; D uncertain. Sequenced: PBMCs. The CDR3 DNA reads as TGTGCCAGCAGCTTAGATGGAGGGAATAATTCACCCCTCCACTTT. Its protein product is CASSLDGGNNSPLHF.